This T cell receptor beta chain was recovered during a study of human T cells and chemical hapten exposure. The time point: pre-sensitization, week 0. Stated treatment: therapeutic diphenylcyclopropenone sensitization with weekly scalp DPC. TCRdb analysed the RACE reads with MiXCR anew, one entry per CDR3 protein. The sample carries around 300,000 distinct CDR3 sequences, 5.5% recorded once. CDR1 and CDR2 from the germline V gene are SGHNT and YYREEE (reference sequence). V lost 3 bases and J 4 bases, leaving 22 bases between the germline ends. This CDR3 region has 17 residues. The sequencing used whole blood, collected in connection with sensitization to the hapten diphenylcyclopropenone (DPC). The sequence was obtained from a woman younger than 30 with alopecia areata. Some clones in this sample may be carry-over from other donors' samples. The chain carries TRBV5-4 and TRBJ1-1; a possible D gene is TRBD1 (6 bases). This CDR3 is CASSSPQYRDGFTEAFF. CDR3 nucleotide sequence: TGTGCCAGCAGCTCGCCCCAATACAGGGATGGTTTCACTGAAGCTTTCTTT.